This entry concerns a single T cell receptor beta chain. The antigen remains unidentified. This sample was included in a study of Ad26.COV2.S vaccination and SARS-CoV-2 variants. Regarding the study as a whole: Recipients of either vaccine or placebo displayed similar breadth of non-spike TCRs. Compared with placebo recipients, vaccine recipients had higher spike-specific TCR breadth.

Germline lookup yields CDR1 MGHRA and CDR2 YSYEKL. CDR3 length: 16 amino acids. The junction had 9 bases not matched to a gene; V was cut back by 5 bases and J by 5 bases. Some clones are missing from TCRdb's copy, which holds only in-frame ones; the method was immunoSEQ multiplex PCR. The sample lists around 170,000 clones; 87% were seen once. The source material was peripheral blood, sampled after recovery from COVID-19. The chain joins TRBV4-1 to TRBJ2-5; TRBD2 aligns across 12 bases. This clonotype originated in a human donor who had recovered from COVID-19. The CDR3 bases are TGCGCCAGCAGCGAGCCGACTAGCGGGAGCTATGAGACCCAGTACTTC. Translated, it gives CASSEPTSGSYETQYF.